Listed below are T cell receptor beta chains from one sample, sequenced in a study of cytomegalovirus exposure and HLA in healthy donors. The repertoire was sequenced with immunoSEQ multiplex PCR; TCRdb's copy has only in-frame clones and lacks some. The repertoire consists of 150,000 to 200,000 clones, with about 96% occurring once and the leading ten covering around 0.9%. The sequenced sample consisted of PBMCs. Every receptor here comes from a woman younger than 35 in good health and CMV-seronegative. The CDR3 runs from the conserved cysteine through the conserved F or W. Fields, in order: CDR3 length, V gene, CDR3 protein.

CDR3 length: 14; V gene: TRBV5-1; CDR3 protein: CASSLGAGYNEQFF
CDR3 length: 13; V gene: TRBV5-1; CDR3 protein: CASSLEPVYEQYF
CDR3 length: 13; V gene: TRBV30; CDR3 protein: CAWYGQGEETQYF
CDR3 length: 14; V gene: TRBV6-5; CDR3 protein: CASSLYGANTEAFF
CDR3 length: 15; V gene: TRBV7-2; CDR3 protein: CASSLSTDNTGELFF
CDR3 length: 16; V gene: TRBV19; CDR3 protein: CASSVTGSATNEKLFF
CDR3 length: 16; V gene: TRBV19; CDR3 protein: CASSQPGQGGYYGYTF
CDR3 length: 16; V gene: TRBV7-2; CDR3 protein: CASSFGPQGVGSPLHF
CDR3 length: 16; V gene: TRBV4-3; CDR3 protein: CASSQNSGGIQETQYF
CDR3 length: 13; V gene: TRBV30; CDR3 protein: CAWSAGGNYGYTF
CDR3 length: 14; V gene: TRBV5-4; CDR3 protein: CASSPRTGYTEAFF
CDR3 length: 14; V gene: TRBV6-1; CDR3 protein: CASSVGGASYGYTF
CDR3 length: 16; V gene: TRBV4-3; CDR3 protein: CASSQYPSGGTGELFF
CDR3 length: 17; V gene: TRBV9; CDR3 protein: CASSVGLSGGDRDTQYF
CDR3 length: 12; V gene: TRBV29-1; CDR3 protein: CSVAGVNTEAFF
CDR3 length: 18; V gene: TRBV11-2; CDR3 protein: CASSFTSGGARGYNEQFF
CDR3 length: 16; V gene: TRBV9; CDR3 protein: CASSENRDSGTDTQYF
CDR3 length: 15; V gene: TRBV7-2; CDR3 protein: CASSPHGGSNTEAFF
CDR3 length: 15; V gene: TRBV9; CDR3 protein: CASSVDSGGRDTQYF
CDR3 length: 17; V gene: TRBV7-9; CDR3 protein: CASSSGKDRVSNQPQHF